Below, 21 T cell receptor beta chains from the same sample are listed, as sequenced in a study of T cell responses to AZD1222 COVID-19 vaccine. Assay: immunoSEQ multiplex PCR; the TCRdb copy retains only in-frame clones and omits some. The sample lists roughly 140,000 clones, roughly nine tenths occurring once. The material was peripheral blood, obtained on day 0 of AZD1222 vaccination. Every receptor here comes from an adult in good health.

The J gene is TRBJ1-2, the V gene TRBV29-1; 9 bases map to TRBD1. The J segment lost 7 bases and the V segment lost 6 bases, leaving 6 bases of the junction unmatched. Germline V gene lookup returns CDR1 SQVTM and CDR2 ANQGSEA. The CDR3 has 12 residues. CDR3 residues: CSVQDRGAGYTF. Written as DNA, the CDR3 is TGCAGCGTCCAGGACAGGGGAGCTGGCTACACCTTC.

The J gene is TRBJ1-5, the V gene TRBV5-1, with D unclear. The V gene lost 4 bases and the J gene lost 7 bases, with 15 bases spanning the gap. Per germline, CDR1 SGHRS and CDR2 YFSETQ. The CDR3 loop spans 14 amino acids. The CDR3 protein is CASSAAGKDQPQHF. The CDR3 nucleotides read TGCGCCAGCAGCGCGGCGGGGAAGGACCAGCCCCAGCATTTT.

The chain combines TRBV18 with TRBJ2-3; 12 bases agree with TRBD1. Unmatched junction bases numbered 9, after V lost 2 bases and J lost 6 bases. CDR3 size: 17 residues. Germline V gene sequence: CDR1 KGHSH, CDR2 LQKENI. CDR3 DNA: TGTGCCAGCTCACCAATTATCGGGACAGGGGGCCTCGATACGCAGTATTTT. Amino acids: CASSPIIGTGGLDTQYF.

The chain carries TRBV29-1 and TRBJ1-1; 8 bases agree with TRBD1. Germline V lookup: CDR1 SQVTM, CDR2 ANQGSEA. The ends lost 4 bases at V and 4 bases at J; junction bases unmatched: 8. This CDR3 spans 14 amino acids. CDR3 coding DNA: TGCAGCGTTGCACGAACAGGGGGAGTCACTGAAGCTTTCTTT. Its protein product is CSVARTGGVTEAFF. Based on the CDR3 plus reference TRBV29-1 and TRBJ1-1, the full variable domain is SAVISQKPSRDICQRGTSLTIQCQVDSQVTMMFWYRQQPGQSLTLIATANQGSEATYESGFVIDKFPISRPNLTFSTLTVSNMSPEDSSIYLCSVARTGGVTEAFFGQGTRLTVV.

As concerns this clone: The junction departs from germline at one end; a sequencing error may be responsible. The rearrangement joins TRBV14 to TRBJ2-7, with D maybe TRBD1 (6 bases). CDR1 and CDR2 (germline): SGHDN, FVKESK. The CDR3 has 13 amino acids. CDR3 coding DNA: TGTGCCAGCAGCCAATCTCGGGACACCCCATCGGCCTTC. Its protein product is CASSQSRDTPSAF.

This chain uses TRBV5-8 with TRBJ2-1; D unresolved. The CDR3 has 12 residues. V was pared by 3 bases and J by 8 bases, with 9 bases between. Germline V gene data show CDR1 as SGHTS and CDR2 as YDEGEE. CDR3 nucleotides: TGTGCCAGCAGCTCTGCGACGGATGAGCAGTTCTTC. Amino acids: CASSSATDEQFF.

The rearrangement links TRBV4-2 to TRBJ2-7; D may be TRBD2 (6 bases). This CDR3 comprises 13 residues. Trimming removed 1 base at V and 2 bases at J, with 6 bases between. Germline V lookup: CDR1 LGHNA, CDR2 YNFKEQ. The CDR3 loop reads CASSQGGAYEQYF. CDR3 coding DNA: TGTGCCAGCAGCCAAGGGGGGGCCTACGAGCAGTACTTC.

This sequence joins TRBV19 and TRBJ2-6; 8 bases align to TRBD1. This CDR3 is 19 amino acids long. Germline values: CDR1 LNHDA, CDR2 SQIVND (reference sequence). The junction had 14 bases not matched to a gene; V was cut back by 3 bases and J by 4 bases. The CDR3 here is CASSILFRTGQYGANVLTF. The CDR3 bases are TGTGCCAGTAGTATTCTTTTTAGGACAGGGCAATACGGGGCCAACGTCCTGACTTTC.

The J gene is TRBJ2-5, the V gene TRBV7-2; tentatively, D is TRBD2 (5 bases). The V gene lost 1 base and the J gene lost 2 bases, with 11 bases spanning the gap. Germline V gene sequence: CDR1 SGHTA, CDR2 FQGNSA. The CDR3 sequence is 15 residues long. The CDR3 loop is CASSLDVRLQETQYF. The DNA of the CDR3 is TGTGCCAGCAGCTTAGACGTCAGACTACAAGAGACCCAGTACTTC.

This chain joins TRBV30 and TRBJ2-3; D uncertain. Germline-derived CDR1 and CDR2 are GTSNPN and SVGIG (reference sequence). The length of the CDR3 is 11 residues. V was clipped by 3 bases and J by 5 bases, with 6 bases between them. The CDR3 spells CAWRRIDTQYF. The DNA of the CDR3 is TGTGCCTGGAGGAGAATAGATACGCAGTATTTT.

The rearrangement joins TRBV19 to TRBJ2-5; possible D gene TRBD2, 7 bases. Germline V CDR1 and CDR2: LNHDA, SQIVND (reference sequence). Trimming pared 5 bases from V and 1 base from J, leaving 14 bases between. This CDR3 has 15 amino acids. DNA of the CDR3: TGTGCCAGTAGTTTGGGGGGGGCGGCCCAAGAGACCCAGTACTTC. It codes for CASSLGGAAQETQYF.

This clone turned up a few times. V gene TRBV2 combines with J gene TRBJ2-7; D may be TRBD1 (6 bases). Germline V gene lookup returns CDR1 SNHLY and CDR2 FYNNEI. The CDR3 totals 13 residues. Trimming took off 10 bases at V and 0 bases at J, with 13 bases between the two ends. DNA for the CDR3: TGTGCCACGCGACAGGTTCCCTCCTACGAGCAGTACTTC. Translating it yields CATRQVPSYEQYF.

The chain recombines TRBV4-3 with TRBJ1-2; 9 bases agree with TRBD1. CDR3 length: 15 residues. The junction had 5 bases not matched to a gene; V was cut back by 1 base and J by 5 bases. Germline loops: CDR1 LGHNA, CDR2 YSLEER. This chain's CDR3 is CASSQGQGVEYGYTF. In nucleotides, the CDR3 is TGCGCCAGCAGCCAAGGACAGGGGGTAGAGTATGGCTACACCTTC.

This clone appeared once. The gene calls are TRBV19 and TRBJ1-4; D is uncertain. The CDR3 consists of 12 residues. Germline CDR1 is LNHDA and CDR2 is SQIVND (reference sequence). V gave up 6 bases and J gave up 13 bases, with 15 bases separating them. CDR3 sequence: CASSKQLGPLFF. As DNA, the CDR3 is TGTGCCAGTAGCAAGCAATTAGGCCCACTGTTTTTT.

The gene calls are TRBV15 and TRBJ1-6, with D tentatively TRBD1 (5 bases). Germline CDR1 LNHNV, CDR2 YYDKDF (reference sequence). V shed 0 bases and J shed 7 bases, with 10 bases lying between them. CDR3 size: 15 residues. CDR3: CATSRDTQGNSPLHF. The CDR3 DNA sequence: TGTGCCACCAGCAGAGATACCCAGGGCAATTCACCCCTCCACTTT.

This chain links TRBV9 with TRBJ2-3, with D hard to call. CDR1 is SGDLS and CDR2 is YYNGEE in the germline V gene. This CDR3 comprises 14 residues. Trimming pared 6 bases from V and 0 bases from J, leaving 11 bases between. The CDR3 DNA is TGTGCCAGCACCTGGGGTCCAAGCACAGATACGCAGTATTTT. Encoded protein: CASTWGPSTDTQYF. The variable domain in full, with the rest retrieved from reference TRBV9 and TRBJ2-3, is DSGVTQTPKHLITATGQRVTLRCSPRSGDLSVYWYQQSLDQGLQFLIQYYNGEERAKGNILERFSAQQFPDLHSELNLSSLELGDSALYFCASTWGPSTDTQYFGPGTRLTVL.

The rearrangement joins TRBV30 to TRBJ2-7, with D possibly matching TRBD1 (6 bases). Germline loops: CDR1 GTSNPN, CDR2 SVGIG (reference sequence). This CDR3 is built from 14 residues. V shed 0 bases and J shed 5 bases, with 14 bases lying between them. CDR3 sequence: CAWSVDGTLHEQYF. The CDR3 DNA sequence: TGTGCCTGGAGTGTAGATGGGACACTCCACGAGCAGTACTTC.

This chain joins TRBV6-5 and TRBJ2-1; 8 positions match TRBD1. The CDR3 contains 16 residues. Germline trimming cut 2 bases from V and 2 bases from J; bases unmatched to any gene: 5. Germline V CDR1 and CDR2: MNHEY, SVGAGI. The CDR3 spells CASSYSQGATYNEQFF. CDR3 DNA sequence: TGTGCCAGCAGTTACAGTCAGGGGGCCACCTACAATGAGCAGTTCTTC.

The chain combines TRBV6-1 with TRBJ2-3; D call uncertain. The CDR3 loop spans 13 amino acids. From germline, CDR1 is MNHNS and CDR2 SASEGT. V was pared by 1 base and J by 2 bases, with 4 bases between. CDR3 protein: CASSEGDTDTQYF. The CDR3 bases are TGTGCCAGCAGTGAAGGGGACACAGATACGCAGTATTTT.

The chain carries TRBV29-1 and TRBJ1-3; unclear D gene. Germline V gene lookup returns CDR1 SQVTM and CDR2 ANQGSEA. The CDR3 is made up of 15 amino acids. Trimming shortened V by 4 bases and J by 0 bases, and 13 bases separated the two germline ends. CDR3 sequence reads: CSVVDGVFSGNTIYF. CDR3 nucleotides: TGCAGCGTTGTGGACGGGGTTTTCTCTGGAAACACCATATATTTT.

The genes are TRBV29-1 and TRBJ2-1, with D uncertain. The germline CDR1 and CDR2 sequences are SQVTM and ANQGSEA. This CDR3 contains 13 residues. Trimming took off 4 bases at V and 5 bases at J, with 12 bases between the two ends. CDR3 residues: CSVVDWGNNEQFF. The CDR3 DNA reads TGCAGCGTTGTTGACTGGGGAAACAATGAGCAGTTCTTC.